The clone carrying this TCR beta chain has only a few counts. The antigen remains unidentified. This sample is drawn from a study of beta chain features in type 1 diabetes. Study-wide findings and caveats: Possible PCR preference for shorter templates applied equally to patients and controls. Researchers report that Type 1 diabetes patients had moderately but significantly shorter TCRB CDR3s across all four CD4+ subsets. Fewer junction insertions and more nucleotide deletions appeared in type 1 diabetes patients. The naive, central memory and Treg TCRB repertoires showed an apparent similarity that was greater among patients than among healthy donors.

The CDR3 consists of 15 residues. The germline V gene has CDR1 LGHNA and CDR2 YNFKEQ. V lost 0 bases, J lost 5 bases, and 13 bases lay in between. Every isolated RNA sample was fully reverse transcribed, so sequencing captured expressed TCRB transcripts. About 3.6 million reads were obtained on average from naive, central memory and regulatory T cell samples. TCRdb keeps only in-frame clones here, not all; method: immunoSEQ multiplex PCR. The sample includes 600,000 or so clones, 12% of them seen just once. The rearrangement links TRBV4-2 to TRBJ2-5, with unresolved D. The TCR sequence derives from a man aged 25 to 40 with type 1 diabetes. Sequencing input: naive CD4+ T cells from blood. Written as DNA, the CDR3 is TGTGCCAGCAGCCAAGATCCCGCCAGTAGGGAGACCCAGTACTTC. Translated: CASSQDPASRETQYF.